This TCR beta chain derives from a study of shared clonotypes between healthy human individuals. A remark on this clone: Its target is not known.

It was into CD45RA+ naive and CD45RA-negative memory subsets that the CD4+ cells were split. Per germline, CDR1 MNHNY and CDR2 SVGAGI (reference sequence). CDR3 length: 12 amino acids. The germline V and J ends were trimmed by 2 bases and 5 bases, with 4 bases remaining between them. Sequencing used immunoSEQ multiplex PCR; TCRdb keeps in-frame clones, though not all of them. Found here are a few million clones, more than 90% of them singletons; the top ten hold roughly 0.13%. The study's findings and limits: It was observed that 5% to 6% of naive CD4 clonotypes were shared across a handful of donors. Non-shared clonotypes were found to have lower generation probabilities than the clonotypes that were shared by all four of the sorted-subset donors. Enrolling few donors narrowed the genetic and exposure-history diversity that was represented.

The receptor comes from a man aged 18 to 35 in good health. Sequences were obtained from naive CD4+ T cells sorted from blood. The subset denotes: CD45RA+ positively selected. The genes are TRBV6-6 and TRBJ1-5; D remains unclear. CDR3 loop: CASSYEDQPQHF. CDR3 coding DNA: TGTGCCAGCAGTTACGAGGATCAGCCCCAGCATTTT.